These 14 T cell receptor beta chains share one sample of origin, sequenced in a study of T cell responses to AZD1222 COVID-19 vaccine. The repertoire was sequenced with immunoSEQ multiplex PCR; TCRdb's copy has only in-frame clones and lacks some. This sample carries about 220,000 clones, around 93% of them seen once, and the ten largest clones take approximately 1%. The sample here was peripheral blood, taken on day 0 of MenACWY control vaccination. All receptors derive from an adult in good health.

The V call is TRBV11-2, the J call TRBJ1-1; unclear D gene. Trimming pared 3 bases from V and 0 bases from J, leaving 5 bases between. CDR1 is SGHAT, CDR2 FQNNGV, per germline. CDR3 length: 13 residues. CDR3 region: CASSFRLNTEAFF. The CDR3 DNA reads TGTGCCAGCAGCTTTCGCCTGAACACTGAAGCTTTCTTT.

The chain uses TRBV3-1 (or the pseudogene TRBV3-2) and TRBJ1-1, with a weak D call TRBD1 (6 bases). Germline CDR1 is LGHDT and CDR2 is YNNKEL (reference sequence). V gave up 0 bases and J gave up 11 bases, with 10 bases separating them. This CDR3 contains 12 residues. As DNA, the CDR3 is TGTGCCAGCAGCCAAGAAGGGGGGTGGGCTTTCTTT. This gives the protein CASSQEGGWAFF.

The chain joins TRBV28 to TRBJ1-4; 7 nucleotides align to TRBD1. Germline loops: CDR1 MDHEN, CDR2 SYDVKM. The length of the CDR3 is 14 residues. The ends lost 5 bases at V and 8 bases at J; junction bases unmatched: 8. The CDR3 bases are TGTGCCAGCAGTAAACGACAGGGAAGGGAAAAACTGTTTTTT. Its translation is CASSKRQGREKLFF.

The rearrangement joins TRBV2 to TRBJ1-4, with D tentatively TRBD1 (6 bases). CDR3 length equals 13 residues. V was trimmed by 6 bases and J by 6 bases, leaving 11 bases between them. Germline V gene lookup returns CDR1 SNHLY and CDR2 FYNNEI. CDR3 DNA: TGTGCCAGCAGGGGCAGACAGGATGAAAAACTGTTTTTT. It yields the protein CASRGRQDEKLFF.

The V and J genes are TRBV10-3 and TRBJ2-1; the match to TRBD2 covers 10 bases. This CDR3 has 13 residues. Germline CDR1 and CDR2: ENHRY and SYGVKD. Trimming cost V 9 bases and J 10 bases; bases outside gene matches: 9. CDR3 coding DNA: TGTGCCATGGGGGCTAGCGGGGGTGGGGAGCAGTTCTTC. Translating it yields CAMGASGGGEQFF.

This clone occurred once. The CDR3, as DNA: TGCAGTGCTAGTATCAGGACAGTTACTAGCACAGATACGCAGTATTTT. Its translation: CSASIRTVTSTDTQYF. The chain carries TRBV20-1 and TRBJ2-3; TRBD1 is a possible D gene (6 bases). The CDR3 runs to 16 residues. V lost 3 bases and J 0 bases, leaving 16 bases between the germline ends. CDR1 and CDR2 (germline): DFQATT, SNEGSKA (reference sequence).

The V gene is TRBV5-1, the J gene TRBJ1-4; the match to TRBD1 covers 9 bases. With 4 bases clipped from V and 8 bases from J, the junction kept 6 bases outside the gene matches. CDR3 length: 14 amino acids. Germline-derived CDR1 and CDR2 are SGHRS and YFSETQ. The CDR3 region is CASSERQGVEKLFF. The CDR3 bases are TGCGCCAGCAGCGAGAGACAGGGGGTCGAAAAACTGTTTTTT. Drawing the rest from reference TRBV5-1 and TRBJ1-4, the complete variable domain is KAGVTQTPRYLIKTRGQQVTLSCSPISGHRSVSWYQQTPGQGLQFLFEYFSETQRNKGNFPGRFSGRQFSNSRSEMNVSTLELGDSALYLCASSERQGVEKLFFGSGTQLSVL.

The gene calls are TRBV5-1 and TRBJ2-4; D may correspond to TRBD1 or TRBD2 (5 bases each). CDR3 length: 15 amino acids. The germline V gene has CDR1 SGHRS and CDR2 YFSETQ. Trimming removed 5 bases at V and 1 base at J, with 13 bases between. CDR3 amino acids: CASSSGRVAKNIQYF. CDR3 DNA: TGCGCCAGCAGTTCGGGACGGGTGGCCAAAAACATTCAGTACTTC.

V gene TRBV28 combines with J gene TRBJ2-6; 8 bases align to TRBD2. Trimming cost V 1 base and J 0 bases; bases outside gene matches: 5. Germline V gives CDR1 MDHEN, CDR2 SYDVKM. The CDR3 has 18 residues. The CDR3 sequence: CASSLFLAGSSGANVLTF. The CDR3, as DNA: TGTGCCAGCAGTTTATTCTTAGCGGGGAGCTCTGGGGCCAACGTCCTGACTTTC.

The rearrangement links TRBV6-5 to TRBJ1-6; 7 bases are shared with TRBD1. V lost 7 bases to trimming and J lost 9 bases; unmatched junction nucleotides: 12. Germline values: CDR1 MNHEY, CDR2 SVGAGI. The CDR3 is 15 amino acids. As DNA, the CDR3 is TGTGCCAGCACCCTCGACAGGGCCCAGATTTCACCCCTCCACTTT. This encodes CASTLDRAQISPLHF.

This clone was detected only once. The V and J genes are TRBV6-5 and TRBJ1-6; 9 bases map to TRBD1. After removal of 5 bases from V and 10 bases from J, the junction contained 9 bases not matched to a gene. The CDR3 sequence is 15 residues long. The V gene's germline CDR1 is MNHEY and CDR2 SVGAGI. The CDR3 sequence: CASSRGQGNGSPLHF. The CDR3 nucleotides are TGTGCCAGCAGTAGGGGACAGGGAAACGGATCACCCCTCCACTTT.

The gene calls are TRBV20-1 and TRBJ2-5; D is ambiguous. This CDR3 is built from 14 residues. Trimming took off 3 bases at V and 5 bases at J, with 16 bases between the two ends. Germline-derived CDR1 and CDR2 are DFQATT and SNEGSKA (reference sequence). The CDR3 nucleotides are TGCAGTGCTAGTGCTCCGCTCGCCAGGGAGACCCAGTACTTC. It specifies CSASAPLARETQYF.

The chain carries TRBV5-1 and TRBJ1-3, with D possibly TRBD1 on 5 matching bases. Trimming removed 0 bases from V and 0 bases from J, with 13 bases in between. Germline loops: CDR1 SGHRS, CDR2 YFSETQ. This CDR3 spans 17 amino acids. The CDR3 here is CASSLDPGASSGNTIYF. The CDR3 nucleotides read TGCGCCAGCAGCTTGGATCCCGGGGCTAGCTCTGGAAACACCATATATTTT. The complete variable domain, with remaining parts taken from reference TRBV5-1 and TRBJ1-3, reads KAGVTQTPRYLIKTRGQQVTLSCSPISGHRSVSWYQQTPGQGLQFLFEYFSETQRNKGNFPGRFSGRQFSNSRSEMNVSTLELGDSALYLCASSLDPGASSGNTIYFGEGSWLTVV.

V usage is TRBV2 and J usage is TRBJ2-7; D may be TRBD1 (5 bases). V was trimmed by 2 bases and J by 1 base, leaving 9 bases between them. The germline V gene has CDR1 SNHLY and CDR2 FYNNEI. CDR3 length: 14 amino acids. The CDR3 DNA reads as TGTGCCAGCAGTGAAATCCAGGGATCCTACGAGCAGTACTTC. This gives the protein CASSEIQGSYEQYF.